Reported below is one T cell receptor beta chain. This sample is drawn from a study of OX40 agonist ivuxolimab in advanced cancers. The repertoire was sequenced with immunoSEQ multiplex PCR; TCRdb's copy has only in-frame clones and lacks some. The data show 50,000 to 75,000 clones, approximately 84% seen once. Germline CDR1 reads SGHNT; CDR2 reads YYREEE (reference sequence). After removal of 1 base from V and 6 bases from J, the junction contained 8 bases not matched to a gene. This CDR3 has 15 residues. This material consisted of CD4+ or CD8+ T cells sorted from blood, taken in a trial of the OX40 agonist ivuxolimab. The genes are TRBV5-4 and TRBJ2-3; 7 bases are a match to TRBD2. The sequence was collected from an adult with an advanced solid tumor such as melanoma, head and neck, liver or kidney cancer. CDR3 sequence reads: CASSLSSGSGDTQYF. The CDR3 bases are TGTGCCAGCAGCTTGAGTAGCGGGTCCGGGGATACGCAGTATTTT.